These 24 T cell receptor beta chains originate from one sample sequenced in a study of cytomegalovirus exposure and HLA in healthy donors. PCR used 60 Vbeta primers and 13 Jbeta primers. TCRdb keeps only in-frame clones here, not all; method: immunoSEQ multiplex PCR. The sample has over 110,000 clones, roughly 80% seen once; the top ten hold roughly 8.8%. Sequenced sample: PBMCs. These receptor sequences come from a woman aged 50 to 65 in good health and CMV-seropositive.

The chain combines TRBV5-1 with TRBJ2-7, with D possibly being TRBD1 (6 bases). The CDR3 spans 14 residues. Trimming shortened V by 5 bases and J by 0 bases, and 12 bases separated the two germline ends. Germline assignment: CDR1 SGHRS and CDR2 YFSETQ. The CDR3 sequence: CASRPDSYSYEQYF. DNA for the CDR3: TGCGCCAGCAGACCGGACAGCTACTCCTACGAGCAGTACTTC.

The rearrangement joins TRBV5-1 to TRBJ1-4; a weak D match, TRBD1 (6 bases). The V end was cut by 4 bases, the J end by 2 bases, with 21 bases between. The CDR3 sequence is 18 residues long. Germline V CDR1 and CDR2: SGHRS, YFSETQ. In DNA, the CDR3 is TGCGCCAGCAGCCTCGAAAGGGGGGGCTCGTCGACTAATGAAAAACTGTTTTTT. Translation: CASSLERGGSSTNEKLFF.

V is TRBV6-1 and J is TRBJ1-2, with 10 positions matching TRBD1. The J segment lost 9 bases and the V segment lost 6 bases, leaving 10 bases of the junction unmatched. This CDR3 contains 14 residues. Germline CDR1 MNHNS, CDR2 SASEGT. CDR3 loop: CASRPGQGGFSYTF. In nucleotides, the CDR3 is TGTGCCAGCAGACCAGGACAGGGGGGCTTTAGCTACACCTTC.

The chain joins TRBV5-4 to TRBJ2-5, with TRBD2 identical over 13 bases. Trimming took 3 bases from V and 7 from J; bases not matched to a gene: 9. Germline-derived CDR1 and CDR2 are SGHNT and YYREEE (reference sequence). This CDR3 region has 16 residues. For the CDR3, the DNA is TGTGCCAGCAGCTCCGGGACTAGCGGGGCCCCGCGGACCCAGTACTTC. Protein: CASSSGTSGAPRTQYF.

This clone was found once. J is TRBJ1-3 and V is TRBV27; unclear D gene. V lost 3 bases and J lost 4, with 7 bases in between. The CDR3 extends over 13 amino acids. The germline CDR1 and CDR2 sequences are MNHEY and SMNVEV (reference sequence). The CDR3 nucleotides read TGTGCCAGCAGTTTCCGCGAAGGAAACACCATATATTTT. Translated, it gives CASSFREGNTIYF.

The chain links TRBV14 to TRBJ2-7; D possibly corresponds to TRBD2 (6 bases). Germline V lookup: CDR1 SGHDN, CDR2 FVKESK. CDR3 length: 14 residues. V lost 3 bases and J 0 bases, leaving 9 bases between the germline ends. CDR3 sequence reads: CASSHRGLSYEQYF. The CDR3 DNA is TGTGCCAGCAGCCATAGGGGACTCTCCTACGAGCAGTACTTC.

This chain uses TRBV30 with TRBJ1-4; a weak D match, TRBD1 (6 bases). The CDR3 consists of 14 residues. Germline lookup yields CDR1 GTSNPN and CDR2 SVGIG (reference sequence). V lost 3 bases and J lost 3, with 11 bases in between. The CDR3 is CAWRNRVSNEKLFF. CDR3 sequence (DNA): TGTGCCTGGAGAAACAGGGTCTCTAATGAAAAACTGTTTTTT.

The chain is built from TRBV7-2 and TRBJ2-1; the D is unclear. Trimming took off 1 base at V and 8 bases at J, with 12 bases between the two ends. Germline assignment: CDR1 SGHTA and CDR2 FQGNSA. CDR3 length equals 14 residues. The CDR3 is CASSLDGRGDEQFF. CDR3 DNA: TGTGCCAGCAGCTTAGACGGTCGCGGCGATGAGCAGTTCTTC.

The chain has TRBV28 and TRBJ1-2, with D perhaps matching TRBD1 (5 bases). The CDR3 consists of 16 residues. Trimming left V 5 bases short and J 7 bases short, with 23 bases between. Germline CDR1 and CDR2: MDHEN and SYDVKM. The CDR3 DNA is TGTGCCAGCAGTCCTCTCCTGGGGGGGTACGGTCTTGGCTACACCTTC. Its protein product is CASSPLLGGYGLGYTF.

The chain uses TRBV7-3 and TRBJ2-7, with TRBD1 as a possible D gene (5 bases). The CDR3 length is 14 residues. Germline-derived CDR1 and CDR2 are SGHTA and FQGTGA. Trimming took 2 bases from V and 5 from J, leaving 13 bases between them. In DNA form, the CDR3 reads TGTGCCAGCAGCTTAGGCGGTACAGGCGACGAGCAGTACTTC. It translates to CASSLGGTGDEQYF.

This clone is a singleton in its sample. The chain has TRBV28 and TRBJ2-7, with a weak D call TRBD1 (6 bases). V shed 6 bases and J shed 4 bases, with 16 bases lying between them. Germline V CDR1 and CDR2: MDHEN, SYDVKM. The CDR3 runs 14 residues. This chain's CDR3 is CASSLSGTTYEQYF. The CDR3 nucleotides read TGTGCCAGCAGCCTATCCGGGACAACTTACGAGCAGTACTTC.

In regard to this clone: Other DNA sequences in this specimen translate into the identical CDR3. The chain is built from TRBV13 and TRBJ2-5; 11 bases align to TRBD2. Germline V gene sequence: CDR1 PRHDT, CDR2 FYEKMQ (reference sequence). Trimming at V came to 5 bases and at J to 1 base, leaving 3 bases not matched to a gene. CDR3 length: 15 amino acids. The CDR3 coding sequence is TGTGCCAGCAGCCCTAGCGGGGGGCCCCAAGAGACCCAGTACTTC. Its protein is CASSPSGGPQETQYF.

V gene TRBV28 combines with J gene TRBJ2-7, with a weak D call TRBD2 (5 bases). V was trimmed by 8 bases and J by 1 base, leaving 12 bases between them. The length of the CDR3 is 13 residues. Germline CDR1 MDHEN, CDR2 SYDVKM. The DNA for the CDR3 is TGTGCCAGCCGACCGGGATCATCCTACGAGCAGTACTTC. Amino acid sequence: CASRPGSSYEQYF.

This chain connects TRBV18 to TRBJ1-6; D not resolved. The CDR3 runs 15 residues. Germline CDR1 reads KGHSH; CDR2 reads LQKENI. Trimming cost V 8 bases and J 0 bases, with 11 bases left between them. The CDR3 DNA reads as TGTGCCAGCCACGGAGGGAGCTCCTATAATTCACCCCTCCACTTT. It specifies CASHGGSSYNSPLHF.

This clone was found a few times. The chain combines TRBV7-3 with TRBJ1-1; 9 nucleotides agree with TRBD1. Losses at the gene ends were 7 bases for V and 5 bases for J; bases not matched to a gene: 5. The CDR3 runs to 13 residues. In germline, CDR1 is SGHTA, CDR2 FQGTGA. CDR3 nucleotides: TGTGCCAGCAAACAGGGGGCTTGGACTGAAGCTTTCTTT. Its protein is CASKQGAWTEAFF.

The CDR3 region has the DNA TGTGCCAGCAGTTTATCAGCCAGGGGAGAGACCCAGTACTTC. It translates to CASSLSARGETQYF. This sequence joins TRBV27 and TRBJ2-5; tentative D call: TRBD1 (6 bases). Germline V gene sequence: CDR1 MNHEY, CDR2 SMNVEV (reference sequence). The CDR3 spans 14 residues. Trimming stripped 0 bases from V and 4 bases from J, with 9 bases between.

This clone was counted between two and nine times. CDR3 in DNA: TGTGCCAGTAGTTCGCAGGGGCAGGGGGACACTGAAGCTTTCTTT. Translation: CASSSQGQGDTEAFF. The chain couples TRBV19 to TRBJ1-1; 7 bases are shared with TRBD1. V was clipped by 5 bases and J by 3 bases; unmatched bases: 9. This CDR3 is 15 amino acids long. CDR1 and CDR2 (germline): LNHDA, SQIVND (reference sequence).

The chain couples TRBV5-1 to TRBJ2-7; 7 nucleotides match TRBD1. The CDR3 is 13 residues long. Trimming took 4 bases from V and 7 from J; bases not matched to a gene: 8. The germline CDR1 and CDR2 sequences are SGHRS and YFSETQ. CDR3 sequence: CASSNTGAGEQYF. CDR3 sequence (DNA): TGCGCCAGCAGCAATACAGGGGCCGGGGAGCAGTACTTC. The full variable domain, its missing parts supplied by reference TRBV5-1 and TRBJ2-7, is KAGVTQTPRYLIKTRGQQVTLSCSPISGHRSVSWYQQTPGQGLQFLFEYFSETQRNKGNFPGRFSGRQFSNSRSEMNVSTLELGDSALYLCASSNTGAGEQYFGPGTRLTVT.

In its sample, this clone was seen once. This rearrangement joins TRBV28 to TRBJ1-4; possible D gene TRBD1, 5 bases. Germline V gene lookup returns CDR1 MDHEN and CDR2 SYDVKM. V was cut by 7 bases and J by 0 bases, with 12 bases left in between. This CDR3 region has 15 residues. CDR3 sequence (DNA): TGTGCCAGCACCCCCTGGGGGGCAACTAATGAAAAACTGTTTTTT. It codes for CASTPWGATNEKLFF.

V gene TRBV28 combines with J gene TRBJ1-4, with TRBD1 as a possible D gene (5 bases). The CDR3 totals 13 residues. Germline CDR1 and CDR2: MDHEN and SYDVKM. Trimming cost V 8 bases and J 8 bases, with 15 bases left between them. Written as DNA, the CDR3 is TGTGCCAGCGGGCGGGGCGGCGAGGAAAAACTGTTTTTT. Protein product: CASGRGGEEKLFF.

The chain has TRBV28 and TRBJ2-7; tentative D call: TRBD2 (6 bases). With 5 bases removed from V and 0 bases from J, the gap between germline ends came to 11 bases. This CDR3 spans 14 amino acids. Germline assignment: CDR1 MDHEN and CDR2 SYDVKM. The CDR3 is CASSHGTLSYEQYF. The CDR3, as DNA: TGTGCCAGCAGTCACGGGACTCTCTCCTACGAGCAGTACTTC.

To note about this clone: A read error may produce the germline difference seen at one junction end. Other DNA sequences of this sample code for an identical CDR3. The chain links TRBV11-3 to TRBJ2-2; a possible D gene is TRBD2 (6 bases). Germline V gene data show CDR1 as SGHNT and CDR2 as YENEEA. The CDR3 length is 15 residues. The CDR3 region has the DNA TGCGCCAGCAGCTTAAACCCGGGGGTGACCGGGGAGCTGTTTTTT. Its protein is CASSLNPGVTGELFF.

The chain combines TRBV19 with TRBJ2-7; TRBD1 matches at 8 bases. The germline V gene encodes CDR1 LNHDA and CDR2 SQIVND (reference sequence). The CDR3 length is 13 residues. J was trimmed by 3 bases and V by 5 bases; bases with no gene match: 3. The CDR3: CASSPGQVYEQYF. In DNA, the CDR3 is TGTGCCAGTAGTCCGGGACAGGTCTACGAGCAGTACTTC.

V is TRBV28 and J is TRBJ1-5; weak D call: TRBD1 (6 bases). CDR1 and CDR2 from the germline V gene are MDHEN and SYDVKM. V was shortened by 4 bases and J by 6 bases, with 10 bases between the two germline ends. The CDR3 runs 13 residues. CDR3 bases: TGTGCCAGCAGTTCAGGGGTGTTTCAGCCCCAGCATTTT. Translation gives CASSSGVFQPQHF.